Listed here are 9 T cell receptor beta chains from one sample, sequenced in a study of cytomegalovirus exposure and HLA in healthy donors. Primers for the PCR totalled 60 Vbeta and 13 Jbeta. TCRdb's table, derived via immunoSEQ multiplex PCR, lists solely in-frame clones and lacks some. The sample consists of about 120,000 clones, 78% of them appearing once. The sample consisted of PBMCs. The receptors originated from a woman aged 25 to 39 in good health and CMV-seropositive.

The table lists this clone with a few counts. The chain employs TRBV5-8 and TRBJ2-1; 9 bases are a match to TRBD2. Germline CDR1 is SGHTS and CDR2 is YDEGEE. The CDR3 has 16 residues. Trimming removed 1 base from V and 4 bases from J; junction bases left unmatched: 6. CDR3: CASSLRGLAIYNEQFF. CDR3 nucleotides: TGTGCCAGCAGCTTGCGGGGACTAGCTATATACAATGAGCAGTTCTTC.

V and J are TRBV7-9 and TRBJ2-7; 8 bases align to TRBD1. CDR1 is SEHNR and CDR2 is FQNEAQ in the germline V gene (reference sequence). V dropped 4 bases and J dropped 0; count of bases not matched to a gene: 5. This CDR3 has 15 amino acids. CDR3 DNA sequence: TGTGCCAGCAGCTACTACAGGGGGAGCTCCTACGAGCAGTACTTC. Amino acid sequence: CASSYYRGSSYEQYF.

Written as DNA, the CDR3 is TGTGCCAGCAGTACCCGGGACAGACAAGAGACCCAGTACTTC. It encodes CASSTRDRQETQYF. The chain joins TRBV6-4 to TRBJ2-5; 7 bases are shared with TRBD1. J lost 2 bases, V lost 5 bases, and 5 bases had no gene match. This CDR3 is built from 14 residues. Germline V gene lookup returns CDR1 MRHNA and CDR2 SNTAGT.

The V and J genes are TRBV6-1 and TRBJ2-1, with 8 bases matching TRBD1. The CDR3 is made up of 15 amino acids. Germline V gene sequence: CDR1 MNHNS, CDR2 SASEGT. After removal of 4 bases from V and 3 bases from J, the junction contained 5 bases not matched to a gene. The CDR3 DNA reads TGTGCCAGCAGTGGTGTCGGGACAGGCTACAATGAGCAGTTCTTC. Encoded protein: CASSGVGTGYNEQFF.

The CDR3 coding sequence is TGCGCCAGCAGCCAAGATCTTCCCCTAGCGGGGGATGAGCAGTTCTTC. It encodes CASSQDLPLAGDEQFF. This rearrangement joins TRBV4-1 to TRBJ2-1, with 10 bases matching TRBD2. The V gene end was trimmed by 0 bases and the J gene end by 8 bases; junction bases not matched to a gene: 7. Per the germline V gene, CDR1 is MGHRA and CDR2 is YSYEKL. CDR3 length: 16 residues.

CDR3 bases: TGTGCCAGCAGTTTATCGATACATACCGAGCAGTACTTC. Translated: CASSLSIHTEQYF. The chain combines TRBV27 with TRBJ2-7; D gene ambiguous. Germline CDR1 is MNHEY and CDR2 is SMNVEV (reference sequence). The CDR3 runs 13 residues. V was trimmed by 0 bases and J by 6 bases, leaving 9 bases between them.

The chain employs TRBV11-2 and TRBJ2-3, with 9 bases matching TRBD2. CDR3 length equals 14 residues. V lost 5 bases to trimming and J lost 8 bases; unmatched junction nucleotides: 8. CDR1 SGHAT and CDR2 FQNNGV come from the germline V gene. CDR3 sequence reads: CASSPAGGDGTQYF. DNA of the CDR3: TGTGCCAGCAGCCCCGCGGGGGGGGATGGTACGCAGTATTTT. The full variable domain, rest sourced from reference TRBV11-2 and TRBJ2-3, is EAGVAQSPRYKIIEKRQSVAFWCNPISGHATLYWYQQILGQGPKLLIQFQNNGVVDDSQLPKDRFSAERLKGVDSTLKIQPAKLEDSAVYLCASSPAGGDGTQYFGPGTRLTVL.

The V gene is TRBV11-2, the J gene TRBJ2-4, with 12 positions matching TRBD2. This CDR3 has 19 residues. Germline V gene lookup returns CDR1 SGHAT and CDR2 FQNNGV. J lost 1 base, V lost 4 bases, and 11 bases had no gene match. CDR3 sequence reads: CASSSITSGGKWAKNIQYF. CDR3 bases: TGTGCCAGCAGCTCTATAACTAGCGGGGGGAAGTGGGCCAAAAACATTCAGTACTTC.

This clone was seen only a few times. The CDR3 DNA follows: TGCGCCAGCAGCCAAGAGAGGAGGGGTAACTATGGCTACACCTTC. Its translation: CASSQERRGNYGYTF. The chain recombines TRBV4-3 with TRBJ1-2; possible D gene TRBD1, 5 bases. Trimming took off 0 bases at V and 1 base at J, with 9 bases between the two ends. The CDR3 loop spans 15 amino acids. CDR1 is LGHNA, CDR2 YSLEER, per germline.